This TCR beta chain was obtained from a study of cytomegalovirus exposure and HLA in healthy donors. Study summary: An earlier analysis found roughly 100 million unique TCR beta sequences from approximately 190 million T cells.

Regarding the study as a whole: Later, an analysis showed that TCR beta chains associated with HLA were more clonally expanded than others that were equally common. In a later analysis, an Asian-associated ancestry cluster reportedly showed fewer N-insertions than the 666-donor mean.

This clone was found a few times. Its matching antigen is unknown. Germline loops: CDR1 KGHSH, CDR2 LQKENI. V was pared by 7 bases and J by 0 bases, with 6 bases of the junction left unmatched. This CDR3 comprises 15 residues. Researchers ran the PCR with 60 Vbeta and 13 Jbeta primers. Sequencing used immunoSEQ multiplex PCR; TCRdb keeps in-frame clones, though not all of them. The sample lists about 120,000 clones, 77% seen once, with roughly 6% in the top ten. The donors gave bone marrow, and they were healthy. The receptor comes from a man aged 18 to 30 in good health and CMV-seropositive. The genes are TRBV18 and TRBJ2-1, with TRBD1 matching 7 bases. Sequenced: PBMCs. The CDR3 bases are TGTGCCAGCTACCGGACAGGAAGCTCCTACAATGAGCAGTTCTTC. Residues: CASYRTGSSYNEQFF.